The rows below give T cell receptor beta chains drawn from one sample of a study of vaccination effects on CD4 cells after COVID-19. Produced via immunoSEQ multiplex PCR; TCRdb's table is partial and in-frame only. The sample lists tens of thousands of clones, 60% to 75% occurring once. These receptors are not linked to any known antigen. The material sequenced was CD4+ T cells from PBMCs cultured with HCoV-229E spike peptides, taken after COVID-19 vaccination. Every receptor here comes from a human donor who received a COVID-19 vaccine. The CDR3 runs from the conserved cysteine through the conserved F or W. D genes are given only for firm matches. Size is stated for part of the rows, as once, few or many counts, or as a class when the clone is expanded.

>.|.|TRBJ1-4|TRBV5-1
TGCGCCAGCAGCTCCGGTGCAATAGGAAAACTGTTTTTT
CASSSGAIGKLFF
>.|.|TRBJ1-3|TRBV5-1
TGCGCCAGCAGCTCGGACCCTGGAAACACCATATATTTT
CASSSDPGNTIYF
>.|.|TRBJ2-5|TRBV19
TGTGCCAGTAGTATAGATCTGGGAGGAGAAGAGACCCAGTACTTC
CASSIDLGGEETQYF
>.|TRBD1|TRBJ2-5|TRBV28
TGTGCCAGCAGGGGAGACAGGGGAGGAGAGACCCAGTACTTC
CASRGDRGGETQYF
>.|TRBD1|TRBJ2-1|TRBV2
TGTGCCAGCAGTGAGCAGGGGGTAGGTGAGCAGTTCTTC
CASSEQGVGEQFF
>few|.|TRBJ1-6|TRBV7-2
TGTGCCAGCAGACGGGGGGGGCCCAGCTCCTATAATTCACCCCTCCACTTT
CASRRGGPSSYNSPLHF
>.|TRBD1|TRBJ1-5|TRBV12-5
TGTGCTAGTGGTTCAGGGACAGGGGAGGGGTTTGATCAGCCCCAGCATTTT
CASGSGTGEGFDQPQHF
>.|.|TRBJ2-5|TRBV7-2
TGTGCCAGCAGCACAGCGGGCTTACAAGAGACCCAGTACTTC
CASSTAGLQETQYF
>once|TRBD1|TRBJ2-2|TRBV3-1/TRBV3-2
TGTGCCAGCAGCCCTAGGACAGGGGGAACCGGGGAGCTGTTTTTT
CASSPRTGGTGELFF
>.|.|TRBJ1-2|TRBV7-9
TGTGCCAGCAGCTTAGGAGGGCCGTATGGCTACACCTTC
CASSLGGPYGYTF
>.|TRBD2|TRBJ2-2|TRBV5-1
TGCGCCAGCAGCTTTAGCGGGGGGACAAACACCGGGGAGCTGTTTTTT
CASSFSGGTNTGELFF
>.|TRBD2|TRBJ2-6|TRBV9
TGTGCCAGCAGAACGGGGGGACTCTCTGGGGCCAACGTCCTGACTTTC
CASRTGGLSGANVLTF
>.|TRBD1|TRBJ1-2|TRBV29-1
TGCAGCGTTGAGTTACAGGGGGCAGGAGGCTACACCTTC
CSVELQGAGGYTF
>once|.|TRBJ1-2|TRBV6-2/TRBV6-3
TGTGCCAGCAGCTCCCGACAAAACGGGGCCCTCTATGGCTACACCTTC
CASSSRQNGALYGYTF
>.|TRBD1|TRBJ1-6|TRBV5-5
TGTGCCAGCAGGACAGGGTTCAATAATTCACCCCTCCACTTT
CASRTGFNNSPLHF
>.|TRBD2|TRBJ2-5|TRBV5-1
TGCGCCAGCGCTGACAGCGGGGGGGAGGAGACCCAGTACTTC
CASADSGGEETQYF
>.|TRBD1|TRBJ1-5|TRBV3-1/TRBV3-2
TGTGCCAGCAGCCGGGACAGGCCCCAGTGGGCCCAGCATTTT
CASSRDRPQWAQHF
>.|.|TRBJ2-2|TRBV11-2
TGTGCCAGCAGCCTTACTTCGGGGTCCCCCCGTGTGGAGCTGTTTTTT
CASSLTSGSPRVELFF
>.|.|TRBJ2-5|TRBV11-2
TGTGCCAGCAGCTTAGATCTGGTGGGGACCCAGTACTTC
CASSLDLVGTQYF
>.|TRBD2|TRBJ2-5|TRBV7-6
TGTGCCAGCAGCTTTAGTCGCGGGGGAGCTCAAGAGACCCAGTACTTC
CASSFSRGGAQETQYF
>.|.|TRBJ2-6|TRBV2
TGTGCCAGCAGTTTCAGGGCCACTGGGGCCAACGTCCTGACTTTC
CASSFRATGANVLTF
>.|TRBD2|TRBJ2-2|TRBV5-1
TGCGCCAGCAGCTTGTTCGGGGGGTCAAACACCGGGGAGCTGTTTTTT
CASSLFGGSNTGELFF
>.|.|TRBJ1-5|TRBV2
TGTGCCAGCAGTGGACAGGTCAATCAGCCCCAGCATTTT
CASSGQVNQPQHF
>once|.|TRBJ1-6|TRBV5-6
TGTGCCAGCAGCTACTTGCAGACGTATAATTCACCCCTCCACTTT
CASSYLQTYNSPLHF
>.|.|TRBJ1-2|TRBV27
TGTGCCACCAGCGGGGGAAACTATGGCTACACCTTC
CATSGGNYGYTF
>.|TRBD1|TRBJ1-1|TRBV5-1
TGCGCCAGCAGCCTAGGACAGGGGGCTGAAGCTTTCTTT
CASSLGQGAEAFF
>.|.|TRBJ1-6|TRBV12-3/TRBV12-4
TGTGCCAGCCGGACAGAGTATAATTCACCCCTCCACTTT
CASRTEYNSPLHF
>once|TRBD2|TRBJ2-1|TRBV7-2
TGTGCCAGCAGCTCCGCCGGACTAGCGGGGGGTGGGAATGAGCAGTTCTTC
CASSSAGLAGGGNEQFF
>.|TRBD1|TRBJ2-5|TRBV5-1
TGCGCCAGCAGCCCGGCCCCCGGGACAGGGTTAGTAGAGACCCAGTACTTC
CASSPAPGTGLVETQYF
>.|.|TRBJ2-1|TRBV19
TGTGCCAGTAGTGAAATCGGGGGAAGCTATACGCAGTTCTTC
CASSEIGGSYTQFF
>few|.|TRBJ2-4|TRBV27
TGTGCCAGCAGTTTACGACAGGAAAACATTCAGTACTTC
CASSLRQENIQYF
>.|TRBD2|TRBJ2-5|TRBV28
TGTGCCAGCAGTCGTAGCGGGGGGCTTCAAGAGACCCAGTACTTC
CASSRSGGLQETQYF
>.|.|TRBJ2-3|TRBV27
TGTGCCAGCAGTGGCGAACAGGTTGGAGGGGCCACAGATACGCAGTATTTT
CASSGEQVGGATDTQYF
>.|.|TRBJ1-2|TRBV29-1
TGCAGCGCAGAGGGGGGTGGCTACACCTTC
CSAEGGGYTF
>.|.|TRBJ2-6|TRBV25-1
TGTGCCAGCAGTGAAGGCGGGGCCAGCTCTGGGGCCAACGTCCTGACTTTC
CASSEGGASSGANVLTF
>.|.|TRBJ1-4|TRBV18
TGTGCCAGCTCCTATACAGGAGCAACTAATGAAAAACTGTTTTTT
CASSYTGATNEKLFF